The rows below give T cell receptor beta chains drawn from one sample of a study of response to subunit inactivated influenza vaccine. TCRdb re-called the RT-PCR reads through MiXCR, storing one row per CDR3 protein. The sample has approximately 230,000 distinct CDR3 sequences; about 12% are singletons. The specimen was non-naive T cells sorted from PBMCs, collected 14 days before vaccination. All receptors come from a man aged 50-60 years who received an inactivated influenza vaccine. Both conserved end residues are part of each CDR3. D genes are given only for firm matches. Size is stated for part of the rows, as once, few or many counts, or as a class when the clone is expanded.

d_gene	abundance	v_gene	j_gene	len	CDR3nt	CDR3aa
TRBD1	many	TRBV10-2	TRBJ2-7	14	TGCGCCAGCAGCAGGGGCCAGGGGGCTCTCGAGCAGTACTTC	CASSRGQGALEQYF
TRBD1	many	TRBV2	TRBJ1-5	13	TGTGCCAGCAGCACCGACAGGGCTCAGCCCCAGCATTTT	CASSTDRAQPQHF
-	-	TRBV14	TRBJ2-1	14	TGTGCCAGCAGCCAAGGTCAGGGGGGCAATGAGCAGTTCTTC	CASSQGQGGNEQFF
TRBD2	many	TRBV12-3/TRBV12-4	TRBJ2-1	16	TGTGCCAGCAGTTTGCCCCAGCGGGGGGCCACGGATGAGCAGTTCTTC	CASSLPQRGATDEQFF
-	-	TRBV11-3	TRBJ2-1	14	TGTGCCAGCAGCTTAGAGAGCTCCTACAATGAGCAGTTCTTC	CASSLESSYNEQFF
-	many	TRBV7-2	TRBJ2-2	15	TGTGCCAGCAGCTTGGTCGGGAGCGGTACCGGGGAGCTGTTTTTT	CASSLVGSGTGELFF
TRBD1	many	TRBV4-3	TRBJ2-6	19	TGCGCCAGCAGCCGAAAACTAGGACAGGGCTACCCTGGGGCCAACGTCCTGACTTTC	CASSRKLGQGYPGANVLTF
-	few	TRBV20-1	TRBJ1-4	12	TGCAGTGCTAGAGATCCTGTAGGACCAGGGCTTTTT	CSARDPVGPGLF
TRBD2	-	TRBV7-9	TRBJ2-7	17	TGTGCCAGCAGCTTAGTCCCCGCCGGGGGGGCACCCTACGAGCAGTACTTC	CASSLVPAGGAPYEQYF
-	-	TRBV4-1	TRBJ1-5	16	TGCGCCAGCAGCCAGGAGTTAGGTAATCGGGCTCAGCCCCAGCATTTT	CASSQELGNRAQPQHF
TRBD2	-	TRBV3-1	TRBJ2-5	15	TGTGCCAGCAGCCAAGTGGCGGGAGTTGGAGGGACCCAGTACTTC	CASSQVAGVGGTQYF
-	few	TRBV20-1	TRBJ2-7	16	TGCAGTGCTAGAGCAGCTCGGGGGGCTCTCCTATACGAGCAGTACTTC	CSARAARGALLYEQYF
-	many	TRBV5-1	TRBJ2-5	15	TGCGCCAGCAGCTTGGATGGCCAGGGAGGAGAGACCCAGTACTTC	CASSLDGQGGETQYF
-	many	TRBV30	TRBJ2-7	16	TGTGCCTGGAGACTGACCTACTCGTTCGTCGGGTACGAGCAGTACTTC	CAWRLTYSFVGYEQYF
TRBD2	few	TRBV20-1	TRBJ2-2	17	TGCAGTGCTAGGCCGAGCGGGAGAGGGGATCGCACCGGGGAGCTGTTTTTT	CSARPSGRGDRTGELFF
-	-	TRBV4-1	TRBJ2-6	16	TGCGCCAGCAGCCAAGTATTGATCTCTGGGGCCAACGTCCTGACTTTC	CASSQVLISGANVLTF
TRBD2	-	TRBV2	TRBJ2-3	19	TGTACCTTCTGTGGTACTAGCGGCGGAACTGGGGCAATAACAGATACGCAGTATTTT	CTFCGTSGGTGAITDTQYF
-	many	TRBV3-1	TRBJ1-2	14	TGTGCCAGCAGCCAAGATGCAGCCCGCGGAGGCTACACCTTC	CASSQDAARGGYTF